The clone carrying this T cell receptor beta chain turned up a few times. Its target is unknown. This sample stems from a study of T cell responses to AZD1222 COVID-19 vaccine. Study-wide points: Seropositive AZD1222 recipients at baseline numbered only six or seven.

Using immunoSEQ multiplex PCR, the repertoire was profiled, and TCRdb retains in-frame clones only, with some absent. Here the sample spans 79,000 or so clones, about 92% being singletons. The source of this sequence is an adult who received the AZD1222 COVID-19 vaccine. The sequencing here drew on peripheral blood, taken 28 days after the second AZD1222 dose.

Here the CDR3 reads CATSRFSLTEAFF. The CDR3 nucleotides are TGTGCCACCAGCAGATTCTCTCTCACTGAAGCTTTCTTT. V is TRBV15 and J is TRBJ1-1; no clear D. Germline lookup yields CDR1 LNHNV and CDR2 YYDKDF (reference sequence). The V end was cut by 2 bases, the J end by 4 bases, with 8 bases between. The CDR3 has 13 amino acids.